Below, 21 T cell receptor beta chains from the same sample are listed, as sequenced in a study of blood T cell repertoires in COVID-19. Sequenced by immunoSEQ multiplex PCR; TCRdb stores in-frame clones only, minus some. The sample has 60,000 to 85,000 clones, 75% to 80% seen once. Sequencing was performed on peripheral blood. These receptors all stem from a woman aged 55 to 70 with acute or convalescent COVID-19.

This chain connects TRBV5-4 to TRBJ2-5; 16 bases line up with TRBD2. Germline CDR1 and CDR2: SGHNT and YYREEE (reference sequence). The CDR3 loop spans 18 amino acids. V lost 0 bases and J lost 5; bases outside the gene matches: 7. The chain's CDR3 is CASSLAGLAGGLYETQYF. DNA of the CDR3: TGTGCCAGCAGCTTGGCGGGACTAGCGGGGGGGCTATATGAGACCCAGTACTTC.

This clone turned up a few times. V and J are TRBV5-1 and TRBJ1-1; D remains ambiguous. Germline lookup yields CDR1 SGHRS and CDR2 YFSETQ. The CDR3 is made up of 15 amino acids. V lost 0 bases, J lost 2 bases, and 11 bases lay in between. CDR3 region: CASSLDLQVNTEAFF. In DNA, the CDR3 is TGCGCCAGCAGCTTGGACCTCCAGGTTAACACTGAAGCTTTCTTT.

The V gene is TRBV7-2, the J gene TRBJ2-7; D remains unclear. CDR1 is SGHTA, CDR2 FQGNSA, per germline. The CDR3 sequence is 11 residues long. Trimming removed 1 base at V and 4 bases at J, with 2 bases between. Here the CDR3 reads CASSLVYEQYF. The CDR3 DNA is TGTGCCAGCAGCTTAGTATACGAGCAGTACTTC.

This rearrangement joins TRBV9 to TRBJ2-3; TRBD2 aligns across 8 bases. The germline CDR1 and CDR2 sequences are SGDLS and YYNGEE. CDR3 length equals 16 residues. V lost 2 bases and J lost 0; bases outside the gene matches: 5. The CDR3 DNA sequence: TGTGCCAGCAGCGTGAGATCGGGGGGGAGCACAGATACGCAGTATTTT. Residues: CASSVRSGGSTDTQYF.

The chain links TRBV7-3 to TRBJ2-1; a weak D match, TRBD2 (6 bases). This CDR3 is built from 17 residues. From germline, CDR1 is SGHTA and CDR2 FQGTGA. Trimming stripped 0 bases from V and 2 bases from J, with 14 bases between. DNA for the CDR3: TGTGCCAGCAGCTTAACGGTTGGGGCGGGACCCTACAATGAGCAGTTCTTC. Encoded protein: CASSLTVGAGPYNEQFF.

This rearrangement joins TRBV4-3 to TRBJ2-2; possibly TRBD2 for D (5 bases). CDR1 and CDR2 from the germline V gene are LGHNA and YSLEER. The V end was cut by 4 bases, the J end by 6 bases, with 18 bases between. This CDR3 is built from 16 residues. CDR3 DNA: TGCGCCAGCAGCCCCTATTCGGGGTCCGGGGCCGGGGAGCTGTTTTTT. Translation: CASSPYSGSGAGELFF.

In its sample, this clone was seen once. The rearrangement uses TRBV4-3 and TRBJ2-5, with D tentatively TRBD1 (5 bases). Germline CDR1 is LGHNA and CDR2 is YSLEER. The CDR3 has 15 residues. Trimming cost V 0 bases and J 1 base, with 9 bases left between them. The CDR3 DNA reads TGCGCCAGCAGCCAAGATGGGGCGTTCCAAGAGACCCAGTACTTC. Its protein product is CASSQDGAFQETQYF.

V and J are TRBV27 and TRBJ2-7, with TRBD2 matching 8 bases. The CDR3 runs to 15 residues. J gave up 2 bases and V 4 bases, and 7 bases lay outside the gene matches. CDR1 and CDR2 from the germline V gene are MNHEY and SMNVEV (reference sequence). CDR3 sequence reads: CASSSTGGYPYEQYF. The CDR3 DNA reads as TGTGCCAGCAGTTCCACGGGGGGGTATCCCTACGAGCAGTACTTC.

The rearrangement uses TRBV29-1 and TRBJ2-1; 7 bases map to TRBD2. V lost 6 bases to trimming and J lost 1 base; unmatched junction nucleotides: 9. The CDR3 spans 15 residues. Germline lookup yields CDR1 SQVTM and CDR2 ANQGSEA. CDR3 in DNA: TGCAGCGTCCTGCTAGCGGAGGAATCCTACAATGAGCAGTTCTTC. This sequence encodes CSVLLAEESYNEQFF.

The rearrangement uses TRBV27 and TRBJ1-4, with 9 bases fitting TRBD1. The germline gives CDR1 MNHEY, CDR2 SMNVEV (reference sequence). Germline trimming cut 5 bases from V and 7 bases from J; bases unmatched to any gene: 8. This CDR3 is built from 15 residues. CDR3 loop: CASSTWGTGSEKLFF. DNA of the CDR3: TGTGCCAGCAGTACCTGGGGGACAGGGAGTGAAAAACTGTTTTTT.

The chain carries TRBV9 and TRBJ1-6; D remains unclear. Trimming pared 2 bases from V and 10 bases from J, leaving 13 bases between. This CDR3 comprises 14 residues. Germline lookup yields CDR1 SGDLS and CDR2 YYNGEE. Here the CDR3 reads CASSVGTAGSPLHF. DNA of the CDR3: TGTGCCAGCAGCGTTGGTACGGCAGGCTCACCCCTCCACTTT.

The V gene is TRBV7-3, the J gene TRBJ1-6; D remains unclear. Trimming cost V 1 base and J 5 bases, with 18 bases left between them. Germline V gene sequence: CDR1 SGHTA, CDR2 FQGTGA. CDR3 length: 18 residues. The CDR3 nucleotides read TGTGCCAGCAGCTTAATGGCGGCGGGGATGGGGAATAATTCACCCCTCCACTTT. Its protein product is CASSLMAAGMGNNSPLHF.

The genes are TRBV7-6 and TRBJ2-7; no clear D. In germline, CDR1 is SGHVS, CDR2 FNYEAQ. Trimming cost V 4 bases and J 0 bases, with 10 bases left between them. CDR3 length: 14 residues. The chain's CDR3 is CASSSEQVSYEQYF. CDR3 nucleotide sequence: TGTGCCAGCAGCTCGGAGCAAGTCTCCTACGAGCAGTACTTC.

V gene TRBV6-5 combines with J gene TRBJ2-2; D is undetermined. The V end was cut by 5 bases, the J end by 1 base, with 11 bases between. The CDR3 runs to 15 residues. The germline V gene has CDR1 MNHEY and CDR2 SVGAGI. CDR3 sequence reads: CASSNEAVNTGELFF. The CDR3 bases are TGTGCCAGCAGTAACGAGGCGGTGAACACCGGGGAGCTGTTTTTT.

This sequence joins TRBV12-5 and TRBJ1-4; D possibly corresponds to TRBD1 (6 bases). The CDR3 sequence is 15 residues long. Germline CDR1 is LGHNT and CDR2 is FRNRAP. V was cut by 3 bases and J by 7 bases, with 15 bases left in between. In DNA, the CDR3 is TGTGCTAGTGGTTTTGCTGATCAAGGGGGTGAAAAACTGTTTTTT. It encodes CASGFADQGGEKLFF.

J is TRBJ1-1 and V is TRBV11-2; D ambiguous. V was cut by 5 bases and J by 7 bases, with 11 bases left in between. Germline CDR1 is SGHAT and CDR2 is FQNNGV. The CDR3 totals 12 residues. The chain's CDR3 is CASSHGVYEAFF. The CDR3 DNA follows: TGTGCCAGCAGCCACGGGGTCTATGAAGCTTTCTTT.

The rearrangement links TRBV29-1 to TRBJ2-5; 9 nucleotides match TRBD2. This CDR3 region has 14 residues. Unmatched junction bases numbered 11, after V lost 6 bases and J lost 6 bases. Looked up from germline, CDR1 is SQVTM and CDR2 is ANQGSEA. The CDR3 protein is CSVDKGSGGKTQYF. DNA of the CDR3: TGCAGCGTGGATAAGGGTAGCGGGGGAAAGACCCAGTACTTC.

The chain couples TRBV9 to TRBJ2-3; D is undetermined. V was cut by 3 bases and J by 4 bases, with 9 bases left in between. Germline V gives CDR1 SGDLS, CDR2 YYNGEE. The CDR3 loop spans 13 amino acids. The CDR3 reads CASSAAPPDTQYF. The CDR3 coding sequence is TGTGCCAGCAGCGCCGCGCCACCAGATACGCAGTATTTT. Full variable domain (rest looked up from reference TRBV9 and TRBJ2-3): DSGVTQTPKHLITATGQRVTLRCSPRSGDLSVYWYQQSLDQGLQFLIQYYNGEERAKGNILERFSAQQFPDLHSELNLSSLELGDSALYFCASSAAPPDTQYFGPGTRLTVL.

The chain uses TRBV6-5 and TRBJ1-4; 8 bases are a match to TRBD1. The ends lost 6 bases at V and 8 bases at J; junction bases unmatched: 8. From germline, CDR1 is MNHEY and CDR2 SVGAGI. The CDR3 consists of 14 residues. As DNA, the CDR3 is TGTGCCAGCAGCTCACAGGGGGGTAACGAAAAACTGTTTTTT. It encodes CASSSQGGNEKLFF.

The chain joins TRBV5-1 to TRBJ2-5, with 9 nucleotides matching TRBD2. Unmatched junction bases numbered 7, after V lost 4 bases and J lost 3 bases. This CDR3 is 15 amino acids long. Germline CDR1 is SGHRS and CDR2 is YFSETQ. CDR3 sequence reads: CASSRTVAGEETQYF. CDR3 DNA: TGCGCCAGCAGCCGAACGGTAGCGGGGGAAGAGACCCAGTACTTC.

This chain joins TRBV5-1 and TRBJ1-2; a possible D gene is TRBD1 (5 bases). Germline-derived CDR1 and CDR2 are SGHRS and YFSETQ. Trimming removed 0 bases at V and 8 bases at J, with 17 bases between. The CDR3 runs 15 residues. CDR3 nucleotide sequence: TGCGCCAGCAGCTTGGCCGGGGGACTTTTGGACGGCTACACCTTC. The encoded protein is CASSLAGGLLDGYTF.